This T cell receptor (beta chain) appears in the sequencing data of a study of cytomegalovirus exposure and HLA in healthy donors (dated by TCRdb to between 2016 and 2019). About the investigation overall: In an earlier analysis of several hundred of the donors, 250 to 350 Gb of sequence data and 117 million unique TCR beta sequences from about 180 million T cells were reported. An early release that covered about 600 HLA-typed donors contained 300 to 350 gigabases of sequencing data and 75 million to 100 million unique TCR sequences. Among the roughly 380 genotyped donors, more than 70% belonged to the genetic ancestry cluster associated with self-reported Caucasian donors. The study aimed to test whether cataloging public T cell receptors could reveal signatures of past pathogen exposure. Using immunosequencing, the study profiled T cell repertoires from roughly 650 subjects and related those repertoires to cytomegalovirus serostatus. Besides the first cohort of roughly 700 subjects, a separate validation cohort made up of over 100 different subjects was used. To predict cytomegalovirus infection status, the study brought together high-throughput TCR immunosequencing, statistical association of individual TCRs with disease status, and machine learning. To study patterns of TCR occurrence, a later analysis re-analyzed previously published TCR beta repertoires from several hundred donors and added high-resolution HLA genotyping. Rather than using new phenotypic data, the later analysis identified candidate immune exposures from TCR beta sequences and from how often those sequences occurred across donors. An earlier analysis of 587 of the donors used high-throughput TCR beta sequencing to judge whether each TCR beta V gene segment behaved as functional or pseudogenic. Alongside the repertoire data, information on donor age, sex, ethnicity and CMV serostatus was compiled. Genome-wide SNP genotypes for about 60% of the 666 donors were used in a later genetic analysis, which treated that subset as a discovery cohort. Every repertoire in the discovery cohort had been generated on one and the same sequencing platform. HLA typing included class I and class II loci at four-digit resolution. Typing coverage differed by locus: A, B, C, DRB1 and DQB1 were typed in roughly 620-630 donors, DQA1 in about 500, DPA1 in some 600, and DPB1 in 400 to 480. A few DR-DQ haplotypes were handled as single units for association and clustering because linkage in the cohort was strong. On average, approximately 250,000 unique TCR beta nucleotide sequences were sequenced per donor among 398 genotyped donors of the cohort, with 15% to 20% of those sequences being non-productive.

The CDR3 goes from the cysteine to the phenylalanine over 15 residues. Of all the DNA, just the CDR3 is kept, 45 bases in frame from base 1. The germline V gene provides CDR1 MGHDK and CDR2 SYGVNS. After removal of 2 bases from V and 5 bases from J, the junction retains 7 bases not matched to a gene. The library relied on the immunoSEQ multiplex PCR assay. For the multiplex PCR, a mixture combining 60 forward primers for TCR Vbeta segments and 13 reverse primers for TCR Jbeta segments was used. The CDR3 region of rearranged TCR beta genes was amplified from genomic DNA by a multiplex PCR assay. Amplified TCR beta libraries were sequenced as 87-base-pair reads on the Illumina HiSeq System. In the original analysis: A later analysis tallied roughly 80 million unique TCR beta chains across the 666 repertoires, and about 10 million of those chains were shared by two or more donors. A nearest-neighbor algorithm error-corrected the raw reads and collapsed the reads into unique sequences, merging closely related sequences to remove PCR and sequencing errors. Alignment of CDR3 sequences to IMGT reference sequences was used to assign V, D and J gene segments. For a sequence to be retained, a match of at least six nucleotides to both a V gene segment and a J gene segment was required. A rearrangement was called productive if the CDR3 had no stop codons and remained in frame with V and J, and every other rearrangement was called non-productive. CDR3 was defined by IMGT convention, running from the second conserved V-encoded cysteine to the conserved J-encoded phenylalanine. The earlier analysis of a few hundred of the donors excluded sequences that lacked an unambiguous match to a single V gene segment. In an earlier analysis of approximately 590 of the donors, V segments were called functional above 56.7% productive rearrangements and were called segregating when the between-donor standard deviation exceeded 5%. A statistical classification framework was developed to diagnose cytomegalovirus status using the catalog of TCR beta chain sequences. In a later analysis, TCR nucleotide sequences were compared against IMGT/GENE-DB human TR gene sequences so that V and J genes could be assigned. Using the TCRdist pipeline, a later analysis assigned CDR3 sequences along with most-parsimonious VDJ recombination scenarios. In a later analysis, each TCR beta chain was defined by its CDR3 amino acid sequence together with its V-gene family, and reads without a unique V-gene family were excluded. To address suspected cross-contamination and a sequencing artifact, a later analysis removed over 500 highly shared, low-generation-probability nucleotide sequences. In a later analysis, a clonal expansion index was calculated for each public chain from normalized within-repertoire ranks of inferred template counts. In a later analysis, generation probabilities were computed with a VDJ recombination model fitted to out-of-frame rearrangements, and the resulting probabilities were checked against IGoR. A later analysis scored TCR-TCR, TCR-HLA and TCR-CMV co-occurrence with hypergeometric tests, applying a repertoire-size bias correction to TCR pairs. To estimate false discovery rates, a later analysis permuted the HLA or CMV assignments 20 times. A later analysis grouped co-occurring TCRs with DBSCAN, adding TCRdist sequence similarity when clustering within HLA-allele-positive subsets. Repertoires with fewer than 30,000 or more than 120,000 public chains, plus five repertoires with anomalous nucleotide sharing, were excluded from co-occurrence clustering. Drawn from immuneACCESS, this table holds only the in-frame rearrangements with V and J called that TCRdb kept. Clones are partly lost; checked studies trace under half to an unresolved V gene and leave the rest unexplained. V, J and clone size are taken as reported in that table, and D and trimming were inferred from the DNA itself. The sample table records around 140,000 clones; 70% to 85% of these occur just once. The ten most abundant clones make up 1.5% to 2% of the sample.

What the authors observed across the whole study: A further reported finding was that TCR beta sequences accurately predicted the HLA-A and HLA-B alleles for most subjects in the first cohort. Because HLA typing was missing for some donors at each locus, association tests included only the typed subset. A later analysis reported that several top co-occurrence clusters appeared linked to parvovirus B19, influenza, CMV and Epstein-Barr virus. The 87-base-pair reads could not distinguish some IMGT-functional V segments, including TRBV6-2 and TRBV6-3, so those segments were excluded. The study gave a list of about 170 TCR beta chains associated with cytomegalovirus. In a later analysis, around 15,000 TCR beta sequences were associated with specific HLA alleles at a false discovery rate of 0.05. Sequencing depth was assumed to be roughly uniform across donors in the presence/absence analyses, though that assumption may not hold. Strong co-occurrence of HLA alleles, especially DR and DQ, made assigning TCR associations to individual alleles difficult. In an earlier analysis of several hundred of the donors, most TCR beta V segments were observed in productive rearrangements about 90% or about 30% of the time, broadly matching IMGT annotations. Three of the identified cytomegalovirus-associated TCR beta chains were confirmed in vitro to be specific for cytomegalovirus antigens. The classifier was reported to diagnose cytomegalovirus status with high specificity and sensitivity in both the original and validation cohorts. For the cohort, immune exposure information was limited to CMV serostatus. A later genetic analysis reported fewer N-insertions in productive TCRs among donors in an Asian-associated ancestry cluster than the roughly 620-donor mean. In a later analysis, HLA-associated TCR beta chains were found to be more clonally expanded and to have lower generation probabilities than equally common non-associated chains. A later genetic analysis associated a missense DCLRE1C variant with V-gene and J-gene trimming of TCR beta chains, and an independent cohort replicated the association. While some public TCRs were present in many individuals, most TCR sequences turned up only very rarely across donors. In a later analysis, TCR association rates were found to vary across HLA loci, with the most associated TCRs seen for DRB1 alleles and the fewest for HLA-C alleles. A cluster of highly shared sequence variants was judged likely to be a technical artifact of the sequencing pipeline. A later analysis found that most CMV-associated TCR beta chains appeared HLA-restricted, with HLA associations seemingly driven largely by CMV exposure. Linkage disequilibrium might explain the correlated functional status among segregating V segments, but an unknown experimental factor could not be excluded. Because counts were too low, about 18 rarely observed V segments, including chromosome 9 orphons, were excluded from the earlier analysis of roughly 580 of the donors. This cohort had only TCR beta chains sequenced, and the lack of alpha or paired-chain data limited which features could be detected. The authors suggested that the approach could potentially be generalized to other disease states and immunological phenotypes.

The cohort comprised 670 or so healthy bone marrow donors. At the time of sampling, every cohort member was nominally healthy, though immune exposures that went unrecorded were likely present. The donor was CMV seronegative and was included in the group of a few hundred seronegative cohort members. Every donor gave a peripheral blood sample, and the peripheral blood mononuclear cells from that sample were used for TCR beta sequencing. Genomic DNA extraction from the blood cell samples was performed with the Qiagen DNeasy Blood Extraction Kit. Turning to this clone: Which antigen it targets is not known. No quality values exist for individual bases; no much larger clone is one base distant.

The receptor was derived from a woman between 40 and 55 years old in good health and CMV-seronegative. Here the chain combines TRBV25-1 and TRBJ2-7; 9 central nucleotides agree with TRBD1. The sample comprised PBMCs. The CDR3 corresponds to CASSERGTGQDEQYF. The DNA reads as follows: TGTGCCAGCAGTGAAAGGGGGACAGGGCAGGACGAGCAGTACTTC.